This T cell receptor (beta chain) was observed in a study of T cell responses to AZD1222 COVID-19 vaccine. Method: immunoSEQ multiplex PCR; TCRdb's copy keeps in-frame clones and lacks some. Here the sample spans about 140,000 clones, around 84% being singletons. Germline V lookup: CDR1 SNHLY, CDR2 FYNNEI. V lost 0 bases and J lost 0, with 14 bases in between. This CDR3 contains 17 residues. This clone was counted a few times. Its antigen is unidentified. General study points: Just 5 or 6 AZD1222 recipients tested seropositive at baseline.

The receptor was derived from an adult who received the AZD1222 COVID-19 vaccine. The sample was peripheral blood, taken 28 days after the second AZD1222 dose. This chain links TRBV2 with TRBJ1-2; no reliable D call. The DNA for the CDR3 is TGTGCCAGCAGTGAAGCGCTGGCTCTTCAACCTAACTATGGCTACACCTTC. Its translation: CASSEALALQPNYGYTF. Filled out from reference TRBV2 and TRBJ1-2, the complete variable domain reads EPEVTQTPSHQVTQMGQEVILRCVPISNHLYFYWYRQILGQKVEFLVSFYNNEISEKSEIFDDQFSVERPDGSNFTLKIRSTKLEDSAMYFCASSEALALQPNYGYTFGSGTRLTVV.